Each of the 31 T cell receptor beta chains below was sequenced from the same sample in a study of blood T cell repertoires in COVID-19. Sequenced by immunoSEQ multiplex PCR; TCRdb stores in-frame clones only, minus some. This sample has 350,000 to 400,000 clones, with around 87% found just once. The sample taken for sequencing was PBMCs or T cells enriched from blood (not recorded which). These TCRs come from a young man who had recovered from COVID-19.

This chain uses TRBV4-1 with TRBJ1-4, with D unresolved. CDR1 is MGHRA and CDR2 is YSYEKL in the germline V gene. This CDR3 comprises 16 residues. Trimming removed 0 bases at V and 3 bases at J, with 11 bases between. CDR3 nucleotides: TGCGCCAGCAGCCAAGATTCTCAGTCTTCTAATGAAAAACTGTTTTTT. This translates into CASSQDSQSSNEKLFF.

V is TRBV4-3 and J is TRBJ2-2; D might be TRBD2 (5 bases). The CDR3 is 15 residues long. The V end lost 3 bases, the J end lost 2 bases, and 10 bases lay between the germline ends. The germline gives CDR1 LGHNA, CDR2 YSLEER. CDR3 DNA: TGCGCCAGCAGCCACGGACTCACTAACACCGGGGAGCTGTTTTTT. Residues: CASSHGLTNTGELFF.

The chain has TRBV5-1 and TRBJ2-1; 7 nucleotides match TRBD1. The J segment lost 9 bases and the V segment lost 5 bases, leaving 11 bases of the junction unmatched. The CDR3 runs 14 residues. Per germline, CDR1 SGHRS and CDR2 YFSETQ. Here the CDR3 reads CASSRQGEGVEQFF. Written as DNA, the CDR3 is TGCGCCAGCAGTAGGCAGGGGGAAGGGGTTGAGCAGTTCTTC.

The genes are TRBV7-9 and TRBJ2-7, with no clear D. There are 14 residues in the CDR3. Germline-derived CDR1 and CDR2 are SEHNR and FQNEAQ (reference sequence). V gave up 0 bases and J gave up 0 bases, with 6 bases separating them. The DNA of the CDR3 is TGTGCCAGCAGCTTAGCAGAGAGCTCCTACGAGCAGTACTTC. Protein sequence: CASSLAESSYEQYF. Full variable domain (outside the CDR3, taken from reference TRBV7-9 and TRBJ2-7): DTGVSQNPRHKITKRGQNVTFRCDPISEHNRLYWYRQTLGQGPEFLTYFQNEAQLEKSRLLSDRFSAERPKGSFSTLEIQRTEQGDSAMYLCASSLAESSYEQYFGPGTRLTVT.

The chain uses TRBV5-1 and TRBJ2-3; TRBD1 agrees at 9 bases. V gave up 3 bases and J gave up 2 bases; unmatched junction bases: 4. Per the germline V gene, CDR1 is SGHRS and CDR2 is YFSETQ. This CDR3 region has 15 residues. CDR3 nucleotides: TGCGCCAGCAGCTGGGGACAGGGAATCACAGATACGCAGTATTTT. Amino acids: CASSWGQGITDTQYF.

The chain is built from TRBV3-1 (or the pseudogene TRBV3-2) and TRBJ2-1; 10 bases match TRBD1. Trimming cost V 4 bases and J 8 bases; bases outside gene matches: 14. The CDR3 spans 17 residues. CDR1 LGHDT and CDR2 YNNKEL come from the germline V gene (reference sequence). Written as DNA, the CDR3 is TGTGCCAGCAGCCCGGGGAAAAAAAGGACAGGGGGGGATGAGCAGTTCTTC. Amino acid sequence: CASSPGKKRTGGDEQFF.

The chain has TRBV9 and TRBJ2-1; TRBD2 matches at 11 bases. CDR3 length: 17 amino acids. Per the germline V gene, CDR1 is SGDLS and CDR2 is YYNGEE. V was clipped by 4 bases and J by 9 bases; unmatched bases: 15. The DNA for the CDR3 is TGTGCCAGCAGCCTCGTTCTTTTAGCGGGAGGGCCTTCTGAGCAGTTCTTC. Translation gives CASSLVLLAGGPSEQFF.

The chain employs TRBV7-9 and TRBJ2-1; 11 nucleotides line up with TRBD2. The CDR3 runs to 16 residues. Germline assignment: CDR1 SEHNR and CDR2 FQNEAQ (reference sequence). Trimming cost V 2 bases and J 2 bases; bases outside gene matches: 2. The CDR3, as DNA: TGTGCCAGCAGCTTATCACTAGCGGGGGCCTACAATGAGCAGTTCTTC. This gives the protein CASSLSLAGAYNEQFF.

The rearrangement uses TRBV7-9 and TRBJ2-7; perhaps TRBD1 as D (6 bases). CDR3 size: 13 residues. Trimming removed 6 bases at V and 5 bases at J, with 14 bases between. From germline, CDR1 is SEHNR and CDR2 FQNEAQ (reference sequence). The CDR3 coding sequence is TGTGCCAGCAGTCAAAAAAACAGGGACGAGCAGTACTTC. Translating it yields CASSQKNRDEQYF.

This chain connects TRBV6-4 to TRBJ1-1, with TRBD1 as a possible D gene (5 bases). This CDR3 spans 12 amino acids. With 8 bases removed from V and 2 bases from J, the gap between germline ends came to 9 bases. Germline CDR1 reads MRHNA; CDR2 reads SNTAGT. The CDR3 here is CASQQVNTEAFF. The CDR3 region has the DNA TGTGCCAGCCAACAGGTTAACACTGAAGCTTTCTTT.

This clone has just a few counts. The chain links TRBV5-1 to TRBJ1-3; the D gene is possibly TRBD1 (5 bases). V was cut by 1 base and J by 1 base, with 15 bases left in between. The CDR3 sequence is 17 residues long. CDR1 is SGHRS and CDR2 is YFSETQ in the germline V gene. CDR3 in DNA: TGCGCCAGCAGCTTGTATCAGGGATGGGAATCTGGAAACACCATATATTTT. Translated: CASSLYQGWESGNTIYF.

The rearrangement links TRBV5-6 to TRBJ1-6; maybe TRBD1 (6 bases). Trimming stripped 4 bases from V and 9 bases from J, with 23 bases between. Per germline, CDR1 SGHDT and CDR2 YYEEEE. CDR3 size: 17 residues. CDR3 loop: CASSNRDLGLSFSPLHF. The DNA of the CDR3 is TGTGCCAGCAGCAACAGGGATTTGGGTTTATCTTTTTCACCCCTCCACTTT.

The table lists this clone with a count of one. This CDR3 reads CASSRDRGDTGELFF. The CDR3 nucleotides read TGTGCCAGCAGTAGGGACAGGGGGGACACCGGGGAGCTGTTTTTT. The V call is TRBV2, the J call TRBJ2-2, with TRBD1 matching over 11 bases. The CDR3 sequence is 15 residues long. Germline V gives CDR1 SNHLY, CDR2 FYNNEI. The V and J ends lost 5 bases and 3 bases, in that order; junction bases with no gene match: 2.

The chain joins TRBV5-1 to TRBJ2-5; no definite D call. Germline CDR1 reads SGHRS; CDR2 reads YFSETQ. The CDR3 is 14 residues long. V was shortened by 2 bases and J by 2 bases, with 10 bases between the two germline ends. The DNA for the CDR3 is TGCGCCAGCAGCTTCGCCGGTTCGCAAGAGACCCAGTACTTC. This gives the protein CASSFAGSQETQYF.

The chain combines TRBV3-1 (or the pseudogene TRBV3-2) with TRBJ1-2; TRBD1 might be the D (5 bases). The V end lost 0 bases, the J end lost 4 bases, and 9 bases lay between the germline ends. The CDR3 spans 14 residues. The germline V gene has CDR1 LGHDT and CDR2 YNNKEL (reference sequence). CDR3 coding DNA: TGTGCCAGCAGCCAAGACGGCAGGGCCTATGGCTACACCTTC. It yields the protein CASSQDGRAYGYTF.

CDR3 bases: TGTGCCAGCATGGAGGGGTTTCGGACAGATACGCAGTATTTT. This codes for CASMEGFRTDTQYF. The rearrangement links TRBV27 to TRBJ2-3; D may be TRBD2 (6 bases). This CDR3 is 14 amino acids long. Germline CDR1 reads MNHEY; CDR2 reads SMNVEV (reference sequence). V lost 7 bases and J lost 3, with 14 bases in between.

This clone was found a few times. The J gene is TRBJ2-7, the V gene TRBV7-9; the match to TRBD1 covers 7 bases. The CDR3 is made up of 15 amino acids. Germline CDR1 is SEHNR and CDR2 is FQNEAQ (reference sequence). The J segment lost 5 bases and the V segment lost 1 base, leaving 8 bases of the junction unmatched. The CDR3 nucleotides are TGTGCCAGCAGCTTAGGAGGGGGCCTCATAAACGAGCAGTACTTC. It codes for CASSLGGGLINEQYF.

This clone was detected only a few times. The rearrangement joins TRBV6-6 to TRBJ1-1, with 7 bases that match TRBD1. Trimming removed 5 bases from V and 5 bases from J; junction bases left unmatched: 17. Looked up from germline, CDR1 is MNHNY and CDR2 is SVGAGI (reference sequence). The CDR3 sequence is 17 residues long. The CDR3, as DNA: TGTGCCAGCAGTCCCGACAGGGCGGGACGAAGAAAGACTGAAGCTTTCTTT. This translates into CASSPDRAGRRKTEAFF.

The chain links TRBV7-9 to TRBJ1-4; D uncertain. The V end was cut by 1 base, the J end by 4 bases, with 7 bases between. There are 14 residues in the CDR3. Germline V gene sequence: CDR1 SEHNR, CDR2 FQNEAQ (reference sequence). The CDR3 here is CASSLGANNEKLFF. As DNA, the CDR3 is TGTGCCAGCAGCTTAGGGGCGAATAATGAAAAACTGTTTTTT.

The chain carries TRBV7-2 and TRBJ1-2; 8 bases are shared with TRBD1. In germline, CDR1 is SGHTA, CDR2 FQGNSA. The J segment lost 8 bases and the V segment lost 4 bases, leaving 9 bases of the junction unmatched. CDR3 length: 14 residues. CDR3 nucleotides: TGTGCCAGCAGCTCCCGGACAGGGCCGGGGGGCTACACCTTC. Its protein product is CASSSRTGPGGYTF.

This clone was detected only once. This chain uses TRBV6-5 with TRBJ2-7, with unresolved D. The CDR3 has 15 amino acids. Deletions cut 1 base from V and 0 bases from J, with 10 bases between. Germline CDR1 reads MNHEY; CDR2 reads SVGAGI. Here the CDR3 DNA reads TGTGCCAGCAGTTACTATTTGGGCAGCTCCTACGAGCAGTACTTC. Protein sequence: CASSYYLGSSYEQYF.

This clone has only one observation. The chain recombines TRBV11-2 with TRBJ2-1; 12 bases line up with TRBD1. CDR1 is SGHAT, CDR2 FQNNGV, per germline. CDR3 size: 15 residues. Losses at the gene ends were 3 bases for V and 7 bases for J; bases not matched to a gene: 4. CDR3 protein: CASSFGTGGKNEQFF. In DNA form, the CDR3 reads TGTGCCAGCAGCTTCGGGACAGGGGGCAAGAATGAGCAGTTCTTC.

The chain combines TRBV28 with TRBJ2-7; D is perhaps TRBD2 (6 bases). The V gene's germline CDR1 is MDHEN and CDR2 SYDVKM. This CDR3 is 16 amino acids long. Trimming took 5 bases from V and 0 from J, leaving 17 bases between them. CDR3 sequence: CASSGGNAQSSYEQYF. The CDR3 DNA reads as TGTGCCAGCAGTGGGGGGAACGCTCAAAGCTCCTACGAGCAGTACTTC.

This clone was counted a few times. The rearrangement joins TRBV6-5 to TRBJ2-1; 7 bases are shared with TRBD1. Germline V gives CDR1 MNHEY, CDR2 SVGAGI. V trimming: 0 bases; J trimming: 10 bases; junction bases outside the gene matches: 9. There are 15 residues in the CDR3. The CDR3 here is CASSYSGQAHTEQFF. In DNA form, the CDR3 reads TGTGCCAGCAGTTACTCCGGACAGGCTCACACCGAGCAGTTCTTC.

V and J are TRBV20-1 and TRBJ1-6, with D unclear. The germline CDR1 and CDR2 sequences are DFQATT and SNEGSKA (reference sequence). This CDR3 has 15 residues. V lost 3 bases to trimming and J lost 9 bases, with 18 bases between them. CDR3 bases: TGCAGTGCTAGTATGGCCACGGCGGCAGTTTCACCCCTCCACTTT. Translating gives CSASMATAAVSPLHF.

This clone turned up a few times. The V call is TRBV29-1, the J call TRBJ1-1, with 8 bases identical to TRBD1. The CDR3 is 14 amino acids. V gave up 6 bases and J gave up 5 bases; unmatched junction bases: 11. Germline lookup yields CDR1 SQVTM and CDR2 ANQGSEA. CDR3 residues: CSVIRDRRRTEAFF. Here the CDR3 DNA reads TGCAGCGTCATCCGGGACAGGAGGCGGACTGAAGCTTTCTTT. The entire variable domain, with the rest obtained from reference TRBV29-1 and TRBJ1-1, is as follows: SAVISQKPSRDICQRGTSLTIQCQVDSQVTMMFWYRQQPGQSLTLIATANQGSEATYESGFVIDKFPISRPNLTFSTLTVSNMSPEDSSIYLCSVIRDRRRTEAFFGQGTRLTVV.

The V and J genes are TRBV30 and TRBJ2-7, with 7 bases that match TRBD2. CDR1 GTSNPN and CDR2 SVGIG come from the germline V gene (reference sequence). CDR3 length: 12 amino acids. V dropped 5 bases and J dropped 5; count of bases not matched to a gene: 6. The CDR3 DNA sequence: TGTGCCTGGGACGGCGGGGGTCACGAGCAGTACTTC. It encodes CAWDGGGHEQYF.

The chain links TRBV28 to TRBJ1-4; a weak D match, TRBD1 (6 bases). The length of the CDR3 is 14 residues. Trimming cost V 6 bases and J 8 bases, with 16 bases left between them. The germline CDR1 and CDR2 sequences are MDHEN and SYDVKM. CDR3 residues: CASRQAGDGEKLFF. The CDR3 bases are TGTGCCAGCAGACAAGCAGGGGACGGAGAAAAACTGTTTTTT.

V is TRBV5-1 and J is TRBJ2-1, with 11 bases matching TRBD2. The V gene's germline CDR1 is SGHRS and CDR2 YFSETQ. The ends lost 1 base at V and 4 bases at J; junction bases unmatched: 7. CDR3 size: 17 residues. CDR3 sequence reads: CASSLNLAGGPYNEQFF. CDR3 DNA: TGCGCCAGCAGCTTGAATTTAGCGGGGGGGCCATACAATGAGCAGTTCTTC.

The chain combines TRBV4-3 with TRBJ2-7, with 10 bases identical to TRBD2. The germline gives CDR1 LGHNA, CDR2 YSLEER. This CDR3 has 17 residues. The V gene end was trimmed by 0 bases and the J gene end by 7 bases; junction bases not matched to a gene: 12. In DNA, the CDR3 is TGCGCCAGCAGCCAAGATTCCTCGGGACTAGCGTTCCGGGAGCAGTACTTC. Protein: CASSQDSSGLAFREQYF.

The chain recombines TRBV28 with TRBJ1-5; D is unresolved. Germline assignment: CDR1 MDHEN and CDR2 SYDVKM. V was clipped by 7 bases and J by 5 bases, with 21 bases between them. The CDR3 extends over 16 amino acids. For the CDR3, the DNA is TGTGCCAGCACCCATATTGGCGAGGGCTACCATCAGCCCCAGCATTTT. This codes for CASTHIGEGYHQPQHF.